This is a list of T cell receptor beta chains from one sample in a study of cytomegalovirus exposure and HLA in healthy donors. Method: immunoSEQ multiplex PCR; TCRdb's copy keeps in-frame clones and lacks some. The sample records approximately 82,000 clones, roughly 94% being singletons. The sequencing sample was made of PBMCs. The receptors were sampled from a woman aged 18-30 years in good health and CMV-seronegative. Both conserved end residues are part of each CDR3. D genes are given only for firm matches. The size of a clone is reported for some rows only, either as once, few or many, or as a class for expanded clones.

abundance	v_gene	d_gene	j_gene	CDR3nt	CDR3aa
.	TRBV6-5	TRBD1	TRBJ1-2	TGTGCCAGCAGTAGGACAGGAGAAGGCTACACCTTC	CASSRTGEGYTF
.	TRBV7-2	.	TRBJ1-3	TGTGCCAGCAGCGTTGGGCCGACCATATATTTT	CASSVGPTIYF
.	TRBV18	TRBD2	TRBJ2-3	TGTGCCAGCTCACCACCGTGGGCTAGCGGGGAAGGTACGCAGTATTTT	CASSPPWASGEGTQYF
.	TRBV5-5	.	TRBJ2-1	TGTGCCAGCAGCTCGACAGGAACAGACAATGAGCAGTTCTTC	CASSSTGTDNEQFF
.	TRBV4-3	.	TRBJ2-6	TGCGCCAGCAGCCAAGAGGGGGCCGGTGGGGCCAACGTCCTGACTTTC	CASSQEGAGGANVLTF
.	TRBV15	.	TRBJ2-1	TGTGCCACCAGCAGAGATGCGAAGAGGAATGAGCAGTTCTTC	CATSRDAKRNEQFF
.	TRBV6-5	TRBD2	TRBJ2-1	TGTGCCAGCAGTAGCGGGAGCTCCTACAATGAGCAGTTCTTC	CASSSGSSYNEQFF
.	TRBV29-1	.	TRBJ2-1	TGCAGCGTTGAAGATGGGAGACTAGACCTCAATGAGCAGTTCTTC	CSVEDGRLDLNEQFF
once	TRBV4-1	TRBD2	TRBJ2-1	TGCGCCAGCAGCAAGGGACTAGCGGGAGGGGAGAATGAGCAGTTCTTC	CASSKGLAGGENEQFF
once	TRBV29-1	.	TRBJ2-7	TGCAGCGTTGACCGGGGCTACGAGCAGTACTTC	CSVDRGYEQYF
once	TRBV4-3	.	TRBJ1-1	TGCGCCAGCAGCCAGAGTTTGGCGGCAGTGACTGAAGCTTTCTTT	CASSQSLAAVTEAFF
.	TRBV27	TRBD2	TRBJ2-1	TGTGCCAGCAGTTTAAAAGCGGGGGGCTTAGCGGGGTACAATGAGCAGTTCTTC	CASSLKAGGLAGYNEQFF
.	TRBV28	TRBD1	TRBJ2-1	TGTGCCAGCAGGGATCCGGGGCAGGGGGCATATGAGCAGTTCTTC	CASRDPGQGAYEQFF
.	TRBV7-9	.	TRBJ2-1	TGTGCCAGCAGCTTAGGGGGGGCGGGGGACTACAATGAGCAGTTCTTC	CASSLGGAGDYNEQFF
.	TRBV19	TRBD1	TRBJ1-1	TGTGCCAGTAGTGCCCACAGGGGAAATCTTAACACTGAAGCTTTCTTT	CASSAHRGNLNTEAFF
.	TRBV27	.	TRBJ1-2	TGTGCCAGCAGTTTATCCGTCCCTTTCTATGGCTACACCTTC	CASSLSVPFYGYTF
.	TRBV19	TRBD1	TRBJ2-7	TGTGCCAGTAGTAACTCAGGGGGCTGGTTCGAGCAGTACTTC	CASSNSGGWFEQYF
.	TRBV7-8	.	TRBJ1-5	TGTGCCAGCAGCTTAGTTGGGCAGGGCAATCAGCCCCAGCATTTT	CASSLVGQGNQPQHF
.	TRBV7-2	.	TRBJ2-3	TGTGCCAGCAGCTTAGCGGTGACTAGGCCCTCTAGCACAGATACGCAGTATTTT	CASSLAVTRPSSTDTQYF
.	TRBV6-6	TRBD2	TRBJ2-1	TGTGCCAGCAGTTACTGGCTAGCGGGGAACAATGAGCAGTTCTTC	CASSYWLAGNNEQFF
.	TRBV7-2	.	TRBJ1-5	TGTGCCAGCTCGGAGGGGGGGGCGGGCAATCAGCCCCAGCATTTT	CASSEGGAGNQPQHF
.	TRBV28	.	TRBJ2-1	TGTGCCAGCAGTTTGTCGGACTGGCGCAATGAGCAGTTCTTC	CASSLSDWRNEQFF